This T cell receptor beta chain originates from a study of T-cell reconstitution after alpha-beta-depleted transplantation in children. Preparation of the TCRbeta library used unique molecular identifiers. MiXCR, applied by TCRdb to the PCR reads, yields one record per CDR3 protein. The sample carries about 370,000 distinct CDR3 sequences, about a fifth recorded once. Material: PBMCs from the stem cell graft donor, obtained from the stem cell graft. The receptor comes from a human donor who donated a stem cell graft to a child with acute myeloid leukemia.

The CDR3 protein is CASSQGTSGSGYEQYF. CDR3 nucleotide sequence: TGCGCCAGCAGCCAAGGGACTAGCGGGAGTGGATACGAGCAGTACTTC. The chain employs TRBV4-3 and TRBJ2-7, with 13 nucleotides matching TRBD2. CDR1 LGHNA and CDR2 YSLEER come from the germline V gene. Trimming at V came to 1 base and at J to 4 bases, leaving 4 bases not matched to a gene. CDR3 length equals 16 residues.